The 19 T cell receptor beta chains reported below all come from one sample, sequenced in a study of blood T cell repertoires in COVID-19. Sequencing was performed with immunoSEQ multiplex PCR; in TCRdb, only in-frame clones are kept and a portion is missing. The sample has about 230,000 clones, just over 85% seen once. Sequenced material: peripheral blood. Every receptor here comes from a man aged 45-60 years with COVID-19, enrolled during active disease.

This clone was seen more than once but under ten times. The chain has TRBV6-1 and TRBJ1-5; perhaps TRBD1 as D (6 bases). Germline CDR1 MNHNS, CDR2 SASEGT. The CDR3 totals 17 residues. V was cut by 0 bases and J by 0 bases, with 12 bases left in between. CDR3 in DNA: TGTGCCAGCAGTGAAGCGAGGGGGGGTTATAGCAATCAGCCCCAGCATTTT. It codes for CASSEARGGYSNQPQHF.

This clone was detected a few times. This chain uses TRBV2 with TRBJ1-1; D unresolved. V lost 7 bases and J lost 4, with 19 bases in between. The CDR3 spans 15 residues. Germline V CDR1 and CDR2: SNHLY, FYNNEI. The CDR3 sequence: CASTIHEAEGTEAFF. CDR3 nucleotide sequence: TGTGCCAGCACAATTCATGAGGCGGAGGGCACTGAAGCTTTCTTT.

V is TRBV5-6 and J is TRBJ2-7, with 13 nucleotides matching TRBD2. The trim removed 4 bases at V and 9 bases at J, leaving 7 bases unmatched. CDR1 is SGHDT and CDR2 is YYEEEE in the germline V gene. This CDR3 is built from 14 residues. The CDR3 nucleotides read TGTGCCAGCAGCACCACTAGCGGGGGGGTTTGGCAGTACTTC. It codes for CASSTTSGGVWQYF.

This chain links TRBV7-2 with TRBJ1-1, with D possibly being TRBD1 (5 bases). Trimming pared 5 bases from V and 6 bases from J, leaving 16 bases between. Germline values: CDR1 SGHTA, CDR2 FQGNSA. The CDR3 runs 14 residues. The CDR3 bases are TGTGCCAGCAGCCCAGGTGGGGCAGTTCCTGAAGCTTTCTTT. It is translated as CASSPGGAVPEAFF.

The chain employs TRBV25-1 and TRBJ1-2; D unresolved. CDR3 length equals 16 residues. Germline assignment: CDR1 MGHDK and CDR2 SYGVNS. V was trimmed by 3 bases and J by 5 bases, leaving 19 bases between them. The CDR3 is CASSDISATRGYGYTF. The CDR3 DNA reads as TGTGCCAGCAGTGATATCTCGGCGACCAGAGGATATGGCTACACCTTC.

V and J are TRBV5-1 and TRBJ2-2; D remains ambiguous. The V gene lost 0 bases and the J gene lost 6 bases, with 3 bases spanning the gap. Germline values: CDR1 SGHRS, CDR2 YFSETQ. This CDR3 has 12 residues. The CDR3 protein is CASSLVAGELFF. The CDR3 bases are TGCGCCAGCAGCTTGGTAGCCGGGGAGCTGTTTTTT.

The rearrangement uses TRBV30 and TRBJ2-7; perhaps TRBD2 as D (6 bases). Trimming shortened V by 7 bases and J by 3 bases, and 22 bases separated the two germline ends. Germline values: CDR1 GTSNPN, CDR2 SVGIG (reference sequence). This CDR3 has 15 amino acids. CDR3 amino acids: CASNSGRTSFYEQYF. DNA of the CDR3: TGTGCCTCAAACTCGGGGAGGACATCATTCTACGAGCAGTACTTC.

The genes are TRBV6-5 and TRBJ1-1; tentative D call: TRBD1 (6 bases). Germline V gene sequence: CDR1 MNHEY, CDR2 SVGAGI. Trimming cost V 0 bases and J 10 bases, with 12 bases left between them. This CDR3 is 13 amino acids long. The CDR3 loop is CASSYSQGRTAFF. In nucleotides, the CDR3 is TGTGCCAGCAGTTACTCGCAGGGGCGGACAGCTTTCTTT.

This clone was seen only a few times. This chain joins TRBV2 and TRBJ1-2, with 7 bases that match TRBD1. V trimming: 6 bases; J trimming: 6 bases; junction bases outside the gene matches: 16. The CDR3 is 16 amino acids. Germline V gene data show CDR1 as SNHLY and CDR2 as FYNNEI. CDR3 in amino acids: CASSHARQGWGDGYTF. DNA of the CDR3: TGTGCCAGCAGCCACGCACGACAGGGATGGGGTGATGGCTACACCTTC.

The V and J genes are TRBV5-6 and TRBJ2-7; tentative D call: TRBD2 (6 bases). This CDR3 spans 16 amino acids. Germline values: CDR1 SGHDT, CDR2 YYEEEE. Trimming took off 5 bases at V and 3 bases at J, with 21 bases between the two ends. This CDR3 is CASSTTTGFGGYEQYF. The DNA of the CDR3 is TGTGCCAGCAGTACAACTACGGGGTTCGGGGGCTACGAGCAGTACTTC.

This chain connects TRBV20-1 to TRBJ2-7, with a tentative D call TRBD1 (6 bases). Germline V lookup: CDR1 DFQATT, CDR2 SNEGSKA (reference sequence). This CDR3 contains 15 residues. Trimming removed 3 bases at V and 0 bases at J, with 15 bases between. The CDR3 DNA reads TGCAGTGCTAGTTCCATGGGACAAATCTCCTACGAGCAGTACTTC. Translation: CSASSMGQISYEQYF.

This chain connects TRBV5-1 to TRBJ2-1; TRBD2 agrees at 10 bases. CDR1 and CDR2 (germline): SGHRS, YFSETQ. The CDR3 spans 14 residues. The V and J ends lost 4 bases and 6 bases, in that order; junction bases with no gene match: 4. CDR3 sequence (DNA): TGCGCCAGCAGCATCGGGACTAGCGCCAATGAGCAGTTCTTC. Residues: CASSIGTSANEQFF.

CDR3 in DNA: TGTGCCAGCAGCCTCGGACTAGCGGGACCAGATACGCAGTATTTT. Protein: CASSLGLAGPDTQYF. The chain has TRBV7-3 and TRBJ2-3; 12 bases map to TRBD2. Trimming took 5 bases from V and 4 from J; bases not matched to a gene: 4. The CDR3 has 15 residues. Per germline, CDR1 SGHTA and CDR2 FQGTGA. Supplemented by reference TRBV7-3 and TRBJ2-3, the full variable domain reads GAGVSQTPSNKVTEKGKYVELRCDPISGHTALYWYRQSLGQGPEFLIYFQGTGAADDSGLPNDRFFAVRPEGSVSTLKIQRTERGDSAVYLCASSLGLAGPDTQYFGPGTRLTVL.

The chain joins TRBV9 to TRBJ2-7; 12 bases line up with TRBD1. The CDR3 is 15 amino acids. CDR1 SGDLS and CDR2 YYNGEE come from the germline V gene. V lost 4 bases, J lost 4 bases, and 6 bases stayed unmatched. Here the CDR3 reads CASSSGTGGQYEQYF. Written as DNA, the CDR3 is TGTGCCAGCAGCTCAGGGACAGGGGGCCAGTACGAGCAGTACTTC.

The chain recombines TRBV19 with TRBJ2-5; the match to TRBD2 covers 9 bases. This CDR3 spans 14 amino acids. Germline CDR1 is LNHDA and CDR2 is SQIVND (reference sequence). V shed 6 bases, J shed 3 bases, and the junction held 5 bases outside the gene matches. The CDR3 DNA follows: TGTGCCAGTAGACCGACTAGCGGAGAAGAGACCCAGTACTTC. Translating it yields CASRPTSGEETQYF.

The chain links TRBV5-1 to TRBJ2-1, with TRBD2 matching 8 bases. The CDR3 is 16 amino acids. Germline V lookup: CDR1 SGHRS, CDR2 YFSETQ. V lost 4 bases and J lost 0; bases outside the gene matches: 6. The CDR3 protein is CASSPIAGSSYNEQFF. For the CDR3, the DNA is TGCGCCAGCAGCCCCATAGCGGGAAGCTCCTACAATGAGCAGTTCTTC.

This clone was observed a single time. Other DNA sequences in this sample translate to the same CDR3. The chain carries TRBV18 and TRBJ1-5; D is unclear. CDR1 KGHSH and CDR2 LQKENI come from the germline V gene. The CDR3 totals 13 residues. Deletions cut 3 bases from V and 5 bases from J, with 8 bases between. This chain's CDR3 is CASSPSRDQPQHF. CDR3 DNA sequence: TGTGCCAGCTCACCCTCGCGAGATCAGCCCCAGCATTTT.

The rearrangement joins TRBV5-4 to TRBJ1-5, with D possibly being TRBD1 (5 bases). Trimming left V 4 bases short and J 0 bases short, with 11 bases between. CDR3 size: 15 residues. The germline V gene encodes CDR1 SGHNT and CDR2 YYREEE (reference sequence). The CDR3 here is CASSPGGNSNQPQHF. For the CDR3, the DNA is TGTGCCAGCAGCCCCGGGGGTAATAGCAATCAGCCCCAGCATTTT. Supplemented by reference TRBV5-4 and TRBJ1-5, the full variable domain reads ETGVTQSPTHLIKTRGQQVTLRCSSQSGHNTVSWYQQALGQGPQFIFQYYREEENGRGNFPPRFSGLQFPNYSSELNVNALELDDSALYLCASSPGGNSNQPQHFGDGTRLSIL.

This clone was observed a single time. The chain employs TRBV7-2 and TRBJ2-1; D gene unclear. Per germline, CDR1 SGHTA and CDR2 FQGNSA. V was trimmed by 4 bases and J by 16 bases, leaving 17 bases between them. The CDR3 is 12 residues long. Written as DNA, the CDR3 is TGTGCCAGCAGCTCGAGCCGCCCCCTCCCCTTCTTC. The encoded protein is CASSSSRPLPFF.